This T cell receptor beta chain was observed in a study of blood T cell repertoires in COVID-19 (dated by TCRdb to about 2020). Turning to the overall study: Samples covering the acute and convalescent phases of COVID-19 were provided by collaborators in the United States, Italy and Spain. Where available, HLA class I and class II types were obtained from metadata supplied by the sample provider rather than from assay-based typing. The repertoires were released in a freely available public database intended as a resource for research on the immune response to SARS-CoV-2. Subjects who had been exposed to COVID-19, were actively infected with it, or had recovered from it provided the deeply sampled blood TCRbeta repertoires that made up the dataset. The material from the prospective study consisted of cDNA or gDNA derived from T cells, B-cell-depleted T cells, or PBMCs. A de-identified subject ID, COVID-19 status, age in years and sex were almost always included in the sample metadata. The samples were drawn from the first 160 participants of the ongoing ImmuneRACE study and from more than 1,000 subjects provided by 6 global collaborators.

TCRbeta CDR3 regions were amplified from genomic DNA by means of the immunoSEQ Assay, a bias-controlled multiplex PCR. Concerning the study's data processing: Within the assay, amplification of reference gene primers was used to estimate how many nucleated cells each sample contained. Sequence reads were collapsed and filtered to measure the absolute abundance of every unique TCRbeta CDR3 rearrangement. For each sample, productive Simpson clonality was calculated as the square root of Simpson's diversity index across productive rearrangements. The clones in this table, taken by TCRdb from immuneACCESS, are in-frame only. Not every clone is retained; where verified, under half of the shortfall comes from an unresolved V gene, and the cause of the rest is unknown. Clonal size and the V and J genes are those of that table, whereas D and trimming came from the DNA. The sample includes tens of thousands of clones, with around 87% observed a single time. The ten biggest clones cover 7% to 9% of the sample.

About this clone: Its recognized antigen is unknown. No base quality information exists; no much larger clone differs at one position.

General conclusions and limits of the study: How much clinical and demographic metadata was included differed by source and by participant, and the metadata was provided uncurated.

Collaborating institutions collected whole blood in K2EDTA tubes following their own protocols. For TCRbeta analysis, collaborators shipped samples as frozen whole blood, isolated PBMCs, or DNA extracted from either of those sample types. Input material: peripheral blood. This TCR was recovered from a human donor with acute or convalescent COVID-19. The donor label of this sample is uncertain.

The CDR3 protein sequence reads: CASSYRDTSYEQYF. The DNA reads as follows: TGTGCCAGCAGTTACCGGGACACCTCCTACGAGCAGTACTTC. Recombination linked TRBV6-5 to TRBJ2-7; perhaps TRBD1 is the D gene, with 6 bases matching. At the junction V is shortened by 2 bases and J by 0 bases, with 8 bases in between. From a lookup of the germline V gene, CDR1 and CDR2 are MNHEY and SVGAGI. Counted from cysteine to phenylalanine, this CDR3 has 14 amino acids. Kept here is only the CDR3 DNA, which spans 42 bases and is read in frame from base 1.